These T cell receptor beta chains were read from a single sample in a study of T cell responses to AZD1222 COVID-19 vaccine. TCRdb's table, derived via immunoSEQ multiplex PCR, lists solely in-frame clones and lacks some. The sample consists of 100,000 or so clones, just under 90% of them appearing once. The sample here was peripheral blood, taken on day 0 of AZD1222 vaccination. The receptors originated from an adult in good health. Each CDR3 is given with its conserved first and last residue. D genes are given only for firm matches. Not all rows give a size; the values are once, few, many and, for expanded clones, a class.

>-|TRBV3-1/TRBV3-2|-|TRBJ2-2
CASSQGGRAGELFF
TGTGCCAGCAGCCAAGGGGGACGGGCCGGGGAGCTGTTTTTT
>-|TRBV11-2|-|TRBJ2-1
CASSSQGIEQFF
TGTGCCAGCAGCAGTCAGGGGATTGAGCAGTTCTTC
>-|TRBV11-2|-|TRBJ1-6
CASSLGTVNSPLHF
TGTGCCAGCAGCTTAGGGACAGTTAATTCACCCCTCCACTTT
>once|TRBV5-1|-|TRBJ2-7
CASSTTDRSSYEQYF
TGCGCCAGCAGCACCACGGACAGAAGCTCCTACGAGCAGTACTTC
>-|TRBV9|-|TRBJ2-1
CASSVGPNNEQFF
TGTGCCAGCAGCGTAGGACCAAACAATGAGCAGTTCTTC
>-|TRBV4-3|-|TRBJ2-2
CASSQDLLVTGELFF
TGCGCCAGCAGCCAAGATCTTTTGGTTACCGGGGAGCTGTTTTTT
>-|TRBV2|TRBD1|TRBJ1-2
CASRDREADYGYTF
TGTGCCAGCCGGGACAGGGAGGCTGACTATGGCTACACCTTC
>few|TRBV6-2/TRBV6-3|TRBD1|TRBJ1-1
CASSPLPGTVEAFF
TGTGCCAGCAGCCCACTCCCCGGGACAGTTGAAGCTTTCTTT
>-|TRBV6-5|-|TRBJ1-2
CASSYSGEHYGYTF
TGTGCCAGCAGTTACAGTGGAGAACATTATGGCTACACCTTC
>-|TRBV2|-|TRBJ1-5
CASRGGNQPQHF
TGTGCCAGCAGGGGGGGAAATCAGCCCCAGCATTTT
>-|TRBV7-9|-|TRBJ1-2
CASSLDSLGYTF
TGTGCCAGCAGCTTAGACAGCCTTGGCTACACCTTC
>-|TRBV3-1/TRBV3-2|TRBD1|TRBJ1-1
CASSQDIVRGQAFF
TGTGCCAGCAGCCAAGATATTGTCAGGGGGCAAGCTTTCTTT
>few|TRBV5-4|TRBD1|TRBJ2-1
CASSLDPQGEEQFF
TGTGCCAGCAGCTTGGACCCCCAGGGGGAAGAGCAGTTCTTC
>-|TRBV7-7|-|TRBJ2-3
CASSLRNTDTQYF
TGTGCCAGCAGCCTTAGAAACACAGATACGCAGTATTTT
>once|TRBV7-8|TRBD2|TRBJ2-3
CASSLRGGTDTQYF
TGTGCCAGCAGCTTGAGGGGAGGGACAGATACGCAGTATTTT
>once|TRBV7-2|-|TRBJ2-7
CASSLIPGAGYEQYF
TGTGCCAGCAGCTTAATCCCCGGAGCAGGCTACGAGCAGTACTTC
>-|TRBV24-1|TRBD2|TRBJ2-1
CATSRSTPGLADYNEQFF
TGTGCCACCAGCAGAAGTACACCCGGACTAGCGGATTACAATGAGCAGTTCTTC